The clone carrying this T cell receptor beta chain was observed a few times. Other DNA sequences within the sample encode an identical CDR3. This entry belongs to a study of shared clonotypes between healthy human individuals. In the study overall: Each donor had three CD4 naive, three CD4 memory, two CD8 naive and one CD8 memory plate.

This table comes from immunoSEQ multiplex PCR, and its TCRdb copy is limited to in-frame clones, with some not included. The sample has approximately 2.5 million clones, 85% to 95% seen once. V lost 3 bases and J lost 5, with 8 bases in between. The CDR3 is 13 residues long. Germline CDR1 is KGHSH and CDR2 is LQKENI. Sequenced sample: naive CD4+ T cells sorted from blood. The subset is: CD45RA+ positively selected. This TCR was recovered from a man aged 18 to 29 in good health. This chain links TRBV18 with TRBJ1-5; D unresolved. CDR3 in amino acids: CASSPAGDQPQHF. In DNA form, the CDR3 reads TGTGCCAGCTCACCTGCGGGCGATCAGCCCCAGCATTTT.